One sample yielded the 25 T cell receptor beta chains listed below, sequenced in a study of T cell responses to AZD1222 COVID-19 vaccine. The assay was immunoSEQ multiplex PCR, and TCRdb's table has in-frame clones only and misses some. The sample shows 130,000 or so clones, 80% to 95% of them seen only once. Sample: peripheral blood, taken 28 days after the second AZD1222 dose. These receptors all stem from an adult who received the AZD1222 COVID-19 vaccine.

This chain links TRBV28 with TRBJ2-6; no clear D gene. The germline CDR1 and CDR2 sequences are MDHEN and SYDVKM. Trimming pared 2 bases from V and 2 bases from J, leaving 4 bases between. The CDR3 covers 14 residues. CDR3 bases: TGTGCCAGCAGTTTAGTGGCTGGGGCCAACGTCCTGACTTTC. Translating gives CASSLVAGANVLTF. Drawing the rest from reference TRBV28 and TRBJ2-6, the complete variable domain is DVKVTQSSRYLVKRTGEKVFLECVQDMDHENMFWYRQDPGLGLRLIYFSYDVKMKEKGDIPEGYSVSREKKERFSLILESASTNQTSMYLCASSLVAGANVLTFGAGSRLTVL.

V is TRBV4-3 and J is TRBJ1-2; D not certain. The V and J ends lost 0 bases and 8 bases respectively, with 10 bases between them. The CDR3 is made up of 13 amino acids. Germline CDR1 is LGHNA and CDR2 is YSLEER. This CDR3 is CASSQEPGLGYTF. For the CDR3, the DNA is TGCGCCAGCAGCCAAGAGCCTGGGCTCGGCTACACCTTC.

The gene calls are TRBV7-2 and TRBJ1-2; D is perhaps TRBD1 (5 bases). Deletions cut 5 bases from V and 4 bases from J, with 8 bases between. This CDR3 spans 12 amino acids. CDR1 is SGHTA and CDR2 is FQGNSA in the germline V gene. CDR3 loop: CASSPDTYGYTF. Written as DNA, the CDR3 is TGTGCCAGCAGCCCGGACACCTATGGCTACACCTTC. The full variable domain, in which reference TRBV7-2 and TRBJ1-2 provide the parts outside the CDR3, is GAGVSQSPSNKVTEKGKDVELRCDPISGHTALYWYRQSLGQGLEFLIYFQGNSAPDKSGLPSDRFSAERTGGSVSTLTIQRTQQEDSAVYLCASSPDTYGYTFGSGTRLTVV.

This chain uses TRBV7-3 with TRBJ2-7; 8 nucleotides match TRBD2. This CDR3 has 15 amino acids. The junction had 6 bases not matched to a gene; V was cut back by 5 bases and J by 0 bases. Germline V gene sequence: CDR1 SGHTA, CDR2 FQGTGA. This CDR3 is CASSKTGTSSYEQYF. CDR3 bases: TGTGCCAGCAGCAAAACCGGGACTAGCTCCTACGAGCAGTACTTC.

This clone was found once. The chain employs TRBV5-1 and TRBJ2-2, with a weak D call TRBD2 (5 bases). This CDR3 region has 15 residues. Trimming shortened V by 3 bases and J by 1 base, and 10 bases separated the two germline ends. CDR1 is SGHRS and CDR2 is YFSETQ in the germline V gene. The CDR3 nucleotides read TGCGCCAGCAGCTCACTAGGCATGAACACCGGGGAGCTGTTTTTT. This translates into CASSSLGMNTGELFF.

V and J are TRBV19 and TRBJ1-1; 11 bases align to TRBD1. This CDR3 contains 13 residues. Trimming at V came to 9 bases and at J to 5 bases, leaving 5 bases not matched to a gene. Germline V CDR1 and CDR2: LNHDA, SQIVND (reference sequence). Here the CDR3 reads CASSRDRGTEAFF. The CDR3 DNA sequence: TGTGCCAGCAGCCGGGACAGGGGGACTGAAGCTTTCTTT.

There are many counts of this clone. The chain has TRBV7-3 and TRBJ1-2, with 7 bases matching TRBD1. Germline V gene lookup returns CDR1 SGHTA and CDR2 FQGTGA. The length of the CDR3 is 14 residues. Trimming cost V 6 bases and J 7 bases; bases outside gene matches: 11. DNA for the CDR3: TGTGCCAGCAGTCCCGACCCGACAGGGACTGGCTACACCTTC. Translated, it gives CASSPDPTGTGYTF.

The V gene is TRBV28, the J gene TRBJ2-7, with D possibly being TRBD1 (5 bases). Germline assignment: CDR1 MDHEN and CDR2 SYDVKM. V was clipped by 8 bases and J by 0 bases, with 14 bases between them. The CDR3 covers 14 residues. CDR3 residues: CASGSGSSSYEQYF. The DNA of the CDR3 is TGTGCCAGCGGGTCAGGGTCTTCCTCCTACGAGCAGTACTTC.

The chain combines TRBV28 with TRBJ1-6; 7 bases align to TRBD1. The trim removed 7 bases at V and 3 bases at J, leaving 6 bases unmatched. Looked up from germline, CDR1 is MDHEN and CDR2 is SYDVKM. The CDR3 contains 15 residues. The DNA for the CDR3 is TGTGCCAGCATCTCGGACAGGAACTATAATTCACCCCTCCACTTT. It specifies CASISDRNYNSPLHF.

The chain employs TRBV7-9 and TRBJ1-2; 7 nucleotides agree with TRBD1. Germline-derived CDR1 and CDR2 are SEHNR and FQNEAQ (reference sequence). V gave up 2 bases and J gave up 3 bases; unmatched junction bases: 12. There are 17 residues in the CDR3. CDR3 in amino acids: CASSLTGDRPSDYGYTF. The CDR3 nucleotides are TGTGCCAGCAGCTTAACGGGGGACAGACCATCAGACTATGGCTACACCTTC. Full variable domain (remainder filled in from reference TRBV7-9 and TRBJ1-2): DTGVSQNPRHKITKRGQNVTFRCDPISEHNRLYWYRQTLGQGPEFLTYFQNEAQLEKSRLLSDRFSAERPKGSFSTLEIQRTEQGDSAMYLCASSLTGDRPSDYGYTFGSGTRLTVV.

The genes are TRBV6-1 and TRBJ1-1, with TRBD1 matching over 8 bases. The CDR3 runs 15 residues. Germline CDR1 is MNHNS and CDR2 is SASEGT. The J segment lost 0 bases and the V segment lost 2 bases, leaving 2 bases of the junction unmatched. CDR3: CASSEQGALNTEAFF. For the CDR3, the DNA is TGTGCCAGCAGTGAACAGGGGGCTTTGAACACTGAAGCTTTCTTT.

The V and J genes are TRBV6-6 and TRBJ1-2; a possible D gene is TRBD1 (6 bases). V was pared by 0 bases and J by 8 bases, with 13 bases between. Germline V lookup: CDR1 MNHNY, CDR2 SVGAGI (reference sequence). The CDR3 sequence is 14 residues long. The CDR3 is CASSYSGAVGGYTF. Here the CDR3 DNA reads TGTGCCAGCAGTTACTCGGGGGCCGTCGGGGGCTACACCTTC.

The chain recombines TRBV11-3 with TRBJ1-1, with D perhaps TRBD1 (5 bases). CDR3 size: 12 residues. Trimming left V 5 bases short and J 9 bases short, with 13 bases between. From germline, CDR1 is SGHNT and CDR2 YENEEA. The CDR3 nucleotides read TGTGCCAGCAGCCACACAGAGGGGAAAGCTTTCTTT. Translating it yields CASSHTEGKAFF.

J is TRBJ2-3 and V is TRBV5-4; D perhaps matches TRBD1 (5 bases). CDR3 length: 14 amino acids. Germline assignment: CDR1 SGHNT and CDR2 YYREEE (reference sequence). Between the trimmed V and J ends, which lost 2 bases and 5 bases, there was a span of 12 bases. The CDR3 nucleotides are TGTGCCAGCAGCTTAAGGGGTGCAGTAGATACGCAGTATTTT. This encodes CASSLRGAVDTQYF.

This clone appeared a single time. V usage is TRBV3-1 (or the pseudogene TRBV3-2) and J usage is TRBJ2-7; no reliable D call. The ends were cut back, 0 bases at V and 3 bases at J, with 9 bases in the middle. This CDR3 spans 14 amino acids. Germline V gene data show CDR1 as LGHDT and CDR2 as YNNKEL (reference sequence). Here the CDR3 reads CASSQDWVHYEQYF. The CDR3 nucleotides read TGTGCCAGCAGCCAAGATTGGGTCCACTACGAGCAGTACTTC.

This clone was recorded a few times. The chain combines TRBV9 with TRBJ2-7; unclear D gene. The CDR3 runs to 12 residues. Trimming pared 5 bases from V and 4 bases from J, leaving 10 bases between. Germline V gives CDR1 SGDLS, CDR2 YYNGEE. The CDR3 nucleotides are TGTGCCAGCAGAGTTGGGAAATACGAGCAGTACTTC. It yields the protein CASRVGKYEQYF.

This sequence joins TRBV3-1 (or the pseudogene TRBV3-2) and TRBJ2-3; no definite D call. The germline V and J ends were trimmed by 5 bases and 0 bases, with 12 bases remaining between them. The CDR3 runs 15 residues. Germline CDR1 LGHDT, CDR2 YNNKEL (reference sequence). CDR3 DNA: TGTGCCAGCAGCGCTTGGACGGCCAGCACAGATACGCAGTATTTT. This gives the protein CASSAWTASTDTQYF.

This clone was counted between two and nine times. The CDR3 sequence: CASSGVGATEAFF. Written as DNA, the CDR3 is TGTGCCAGCAGTGGGGTGGGGGCAACTGAAGCTTTCTTT. The genes are TRBV6-2 or TRBV6-3 and TRBJ1-1; D is perhaps TRBD1 (6 bases). The CDR3 extends over 13 amino acids. Germline CDR1 MNHEY, CDR2 SVGEGT. Trimming cost V 5 bases and J 5 bases, with 12 bases left between them.

The table lists this clone with a few counts. The chain uses TRBV18 and TRBJ1-3; D ambiguous. Germline assignment: CDR1 KGHSH and CDR2 LQKENI. Trimming stripped 2 bases from V and 4 bases from J, with 9 bases between. The CDR3 length is 14 residues. CDR3: CASSPAGFGNTIYF. For the CDR3, the DNA is TGTGCCAGCTCACCAGCGGGGTTCGGAAACACCATATATTTT.

The chain employs TRBV19 and TRBJ2-2; maybe TRBD2 (5 bases). The germline gives CDR1 LNHDA, CDR2 SQIVND (reference sequence). Trimming pared 5 bases from V and 7 bases from J, leaving 11 bases between. This CDR3 contains 13 residues. CDR3 coding DNA: TGTGCCAGTAGTGGGGAGTTGGGCGGGGAGCTGTTTTTT. The encoded protein is CASSGELGGELFF.

The chain has TRBV6-5 and TRBJ2-7, with D perhaps matching TRBD1 (5 bases). This CDR3 region has 15 residues. V was clipped by 0 bases and J by 6 bases, with 15 bases between them. CDR1 is MNHEY and CDR2 is SVGAGI in the germline V gene. CDR3 sequence: CASSYSGRASREQYF. The CDR3 coding sequence is TGTGCCAGCAGTTACTCGGGGCGTGCCTCGCGCGAGCAGTACTTC.

This sequence joins TRBV2 and TRBJ2-3, with D possibly called TRBD1 or TRBD2 (5 bases each). CDR1 SNHLY and CDR2 FYNNEI come from the germline V gene. V was clipped by 2 bases and J by 4 bases, with 13 bases between them. CDR3 length equals 15 residues. CDR3 protein: CASSEWGSRSDTQYF. In DNA, the CDR3 is TGTGCCAGCAGTGAATGGGGGTCCCGATCAGATACGCAGTATTTT.

V is TRBV4-2 and J is TRBJ1-6, with D hard to call. Trimming left V 1 base short and J 6 bases short, with 10 bases between. Looked up from germline, CDR1 is LGHNA and CDR2 is YNFKEQ. The CDR3 covers 15 residues. The CDR3 DNA is TGTGCCAGCAGCCAAGGTTCTGGAGTTAATTCACCCCTCCACTTT. Translated: CASSQGSGVNSPLHF.

The chain couples TRBV18 to TRBJ2-1; no clear D. The CDR3 runs to 15 residues. Trimming stripped 2 bases from V and 6 bases from J, with 14 bases between. CDR1 is KGHSH and CDR2 is LQKENI in the germline V gene. The CDR3 reads CASSPARQGINEQFF. Written as DNA, the CDR3 is TGTGCCAGCTCACCAGCCAGGCAAGGAATCAATGAGCAGTTCTTC.

This clone was observed a few times. The chain links TRBV12-3 or TRBV12-4 to TRBJ2-3, with TRBD2 as a possible D gene (5 bases). This CDR3 region has 12 residues. Trimming removed 7 bases at V and 10 bases at J, with 15 bases between. The CDR3, as DNA: TGTGCCAGCAAAGGGCCGACTAACTCGCAGTATTTT. Translated, it gives CASKGPTNSQYF.